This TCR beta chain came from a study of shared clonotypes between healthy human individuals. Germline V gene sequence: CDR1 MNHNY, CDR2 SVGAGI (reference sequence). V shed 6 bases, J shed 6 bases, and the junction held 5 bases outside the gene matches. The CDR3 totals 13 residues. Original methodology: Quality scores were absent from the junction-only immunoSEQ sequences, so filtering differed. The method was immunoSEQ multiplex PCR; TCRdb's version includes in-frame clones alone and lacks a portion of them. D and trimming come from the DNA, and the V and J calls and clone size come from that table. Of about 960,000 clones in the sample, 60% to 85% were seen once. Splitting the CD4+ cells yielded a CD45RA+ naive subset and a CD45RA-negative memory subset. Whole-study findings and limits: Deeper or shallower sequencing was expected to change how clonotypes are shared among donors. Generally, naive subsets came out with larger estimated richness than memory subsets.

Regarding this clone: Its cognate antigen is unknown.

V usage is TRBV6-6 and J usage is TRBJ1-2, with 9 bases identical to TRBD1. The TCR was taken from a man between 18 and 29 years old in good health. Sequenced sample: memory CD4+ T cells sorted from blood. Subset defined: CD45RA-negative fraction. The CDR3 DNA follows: TGTGCCAGCAGGTTCGGACAGGGGAATGGCTACACCTTC. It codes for CASRFGQGNGYTF.